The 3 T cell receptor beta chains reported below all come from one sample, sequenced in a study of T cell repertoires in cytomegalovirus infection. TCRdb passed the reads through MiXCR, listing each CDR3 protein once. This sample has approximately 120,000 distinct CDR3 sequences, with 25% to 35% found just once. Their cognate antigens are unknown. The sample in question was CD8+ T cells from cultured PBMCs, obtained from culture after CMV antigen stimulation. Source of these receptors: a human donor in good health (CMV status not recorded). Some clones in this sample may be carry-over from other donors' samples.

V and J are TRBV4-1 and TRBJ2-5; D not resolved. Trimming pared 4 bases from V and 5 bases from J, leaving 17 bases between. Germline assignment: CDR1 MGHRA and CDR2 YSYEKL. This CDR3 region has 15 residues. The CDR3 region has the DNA TGCGCCAGCAGCCCCCGATTTTGGGGTAGGGAGACCCAGTACTTC. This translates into CASSPRFWGRETQYF.

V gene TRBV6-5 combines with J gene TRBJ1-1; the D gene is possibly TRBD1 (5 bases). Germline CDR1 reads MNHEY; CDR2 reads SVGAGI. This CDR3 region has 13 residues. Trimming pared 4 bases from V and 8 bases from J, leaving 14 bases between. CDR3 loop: CASSSTPREEAFF. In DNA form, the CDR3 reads TGTGCCAGCAGTTCCACCCCCAGGGAGGAAGCTTTCTTT.

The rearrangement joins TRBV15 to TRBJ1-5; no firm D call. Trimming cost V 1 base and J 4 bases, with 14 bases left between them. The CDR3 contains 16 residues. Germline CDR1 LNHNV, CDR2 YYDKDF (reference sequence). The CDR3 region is CATSRVGGPGNQPQHF. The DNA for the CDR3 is TGTGCCACCAGCAGAGTCGGAGGGCCAGGAAATCAGCCCCAGCATTTT.